This T cell receptor (beta chain) was recorded in a study of cytotoxic CD8 clonotypes in ibrutinib-treated CLL. For the study at large: Samples had a mean of around 260,000 productive templates and 85,000 to 100,000 productive rearrangements.

Regarding this clone: Its antigen remains unidentified.

This table comes from immunoSEQ multiplex PCR, and its TCRdb copy is limited to in-frame clones, with some not included. The sample has about 150,000 clones, 75% to 80% seen once. The CDR3 length is 18 residues. Germline V lookup: CDR1 SGHNT, CDR2 YYREEE (reference sequence). The V end was cut by 0 bases, the J end by 3 bases, with 19 bases between. Findings and limits, study-wide: There were differences in sampling times between sustained-remission and progressing patients.

The sequencing used PBMCs, collected after 24 months of ibrutinib treatment. The rearrangement links TRBV5-4 to TRBJ2-1; weak D call: TRBD2 (7 bases). This sequence was found in a human donor with chronic lymphocytic leukemia. The CDR3 here is CASSLVVGGLARYNEQFF. The CDR3 DNA reads as TGTGCCAGCAGCTTGGTTGTGGGGGGGCTAGCGCGCTACAATGAGCAGTTCTTC.